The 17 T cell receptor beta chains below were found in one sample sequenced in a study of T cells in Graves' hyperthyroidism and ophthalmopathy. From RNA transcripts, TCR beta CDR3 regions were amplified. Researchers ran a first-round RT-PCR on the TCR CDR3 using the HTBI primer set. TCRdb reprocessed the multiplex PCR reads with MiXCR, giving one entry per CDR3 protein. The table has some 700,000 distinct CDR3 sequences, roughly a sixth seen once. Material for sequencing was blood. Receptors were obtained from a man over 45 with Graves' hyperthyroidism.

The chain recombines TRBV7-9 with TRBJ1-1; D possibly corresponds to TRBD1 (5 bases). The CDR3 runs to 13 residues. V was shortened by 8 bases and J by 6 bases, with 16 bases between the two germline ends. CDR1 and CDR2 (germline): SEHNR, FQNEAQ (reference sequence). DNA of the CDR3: TGTGCCAGCGGCAGGGCTGAACATGCTGAAGCTTTCTTT. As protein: CASGRAEHAEAFF.

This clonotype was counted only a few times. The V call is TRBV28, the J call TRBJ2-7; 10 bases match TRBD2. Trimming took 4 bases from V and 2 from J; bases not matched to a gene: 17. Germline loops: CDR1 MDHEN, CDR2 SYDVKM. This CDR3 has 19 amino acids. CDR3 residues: CASSSLGAGGPNSPYEQYF. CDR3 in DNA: TGTGCCAGCAGTTCGCTCGGAGCGGGAGGGCCTAATAGCCCCTACGAGCAGTACTTC. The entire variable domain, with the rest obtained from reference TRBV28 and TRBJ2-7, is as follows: DVKVTQSSRYLVKRTGEKVFLECVQDMDHENMFWYRQDPGLGLRLIYFSYDVKMKEKGDIPEGYSVSREKKERFSLILESASTNQTSMYLCASSSLGAGGPNSPYEQYFGPGTRLTVT.

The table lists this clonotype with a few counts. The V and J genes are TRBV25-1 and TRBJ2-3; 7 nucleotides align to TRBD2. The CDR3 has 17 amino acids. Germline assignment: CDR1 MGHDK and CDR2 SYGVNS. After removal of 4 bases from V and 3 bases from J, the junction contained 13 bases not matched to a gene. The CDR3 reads CASSGELAPKGTDTQYF. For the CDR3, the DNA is TGTGCCAGCAGTGGCGAACTAGCGCCTAAGGGGACAGATACGCAGTATTTT.

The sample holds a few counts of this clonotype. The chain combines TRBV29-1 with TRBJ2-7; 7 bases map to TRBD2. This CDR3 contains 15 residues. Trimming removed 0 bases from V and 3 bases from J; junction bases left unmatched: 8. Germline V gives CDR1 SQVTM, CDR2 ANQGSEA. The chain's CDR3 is CSVEELAGVIYEQYF. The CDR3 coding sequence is TGCAGCGTTGAAGAATTAGCGGGCGTGATCTACGAGCAGTACTTC.

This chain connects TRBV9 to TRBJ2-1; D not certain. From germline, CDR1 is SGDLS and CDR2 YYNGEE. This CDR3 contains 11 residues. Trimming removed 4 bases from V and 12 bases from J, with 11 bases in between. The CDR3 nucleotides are TGTGCCAGCAGCCTCGGAATAAGGCAGTTCTTC. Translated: CASSLGIRQFF.

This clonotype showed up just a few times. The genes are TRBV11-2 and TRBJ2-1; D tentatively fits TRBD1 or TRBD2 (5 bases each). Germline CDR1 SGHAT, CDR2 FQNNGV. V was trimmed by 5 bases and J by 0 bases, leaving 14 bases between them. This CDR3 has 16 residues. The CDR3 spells CASSKGTLSSYNEQFF. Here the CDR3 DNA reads TGTGCCAGCAGCAAAGGGACCTTAAGCTCCTACAATGAGCAGTTCTTC.

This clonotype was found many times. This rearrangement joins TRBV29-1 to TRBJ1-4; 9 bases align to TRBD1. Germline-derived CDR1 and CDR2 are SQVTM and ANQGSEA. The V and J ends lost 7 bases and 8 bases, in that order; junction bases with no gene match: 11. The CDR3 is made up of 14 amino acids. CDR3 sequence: CSAIPGQGREKLFF. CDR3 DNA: TGCAGCGCTATTCCGGGACAGGGAAGAGAAAAACTGTTTTTT.

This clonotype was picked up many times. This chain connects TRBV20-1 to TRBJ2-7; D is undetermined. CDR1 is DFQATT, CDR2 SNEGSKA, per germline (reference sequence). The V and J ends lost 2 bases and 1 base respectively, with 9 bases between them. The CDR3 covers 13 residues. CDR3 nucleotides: TGCAGTGCTAGAAGTTCCCGATCCTACGAGCAGTACTTC. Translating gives CSARSSRSYEQYF.

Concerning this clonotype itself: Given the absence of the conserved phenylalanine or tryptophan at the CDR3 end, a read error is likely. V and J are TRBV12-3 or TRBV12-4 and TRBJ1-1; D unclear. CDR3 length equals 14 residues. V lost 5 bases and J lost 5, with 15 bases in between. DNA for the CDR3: TGTGCCAGCAGTCCCTCGCCGGGGTGGACTGAAGCTTTCCTT. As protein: CASSPSPGWTEAFL.

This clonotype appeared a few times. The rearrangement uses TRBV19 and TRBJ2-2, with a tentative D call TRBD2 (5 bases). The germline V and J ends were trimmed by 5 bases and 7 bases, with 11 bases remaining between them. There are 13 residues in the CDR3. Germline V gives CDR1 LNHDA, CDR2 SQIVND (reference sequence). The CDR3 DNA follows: TGTGCCAGTAGTGGCCGACTAAACGGGGAGCTGTTTTTT. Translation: CASSGRLNGELFF.

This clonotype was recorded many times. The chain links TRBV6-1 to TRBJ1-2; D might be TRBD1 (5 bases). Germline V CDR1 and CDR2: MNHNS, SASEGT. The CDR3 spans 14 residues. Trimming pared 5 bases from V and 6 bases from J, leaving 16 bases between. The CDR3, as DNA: TGTGCCAGCAGTTATGACAGAGCAACCCATGGCTACACCTTC. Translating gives CASSYDRATHGYTF.

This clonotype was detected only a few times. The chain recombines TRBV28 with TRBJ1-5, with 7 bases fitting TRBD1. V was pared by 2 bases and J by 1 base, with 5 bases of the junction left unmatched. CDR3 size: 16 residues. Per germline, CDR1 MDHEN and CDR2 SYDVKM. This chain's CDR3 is CASSLIDRASNQPQHF. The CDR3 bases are TGTGCCAGCAGTTTAATCGACAGGGCGAGCAATCAGCCCCAGCATTTT.

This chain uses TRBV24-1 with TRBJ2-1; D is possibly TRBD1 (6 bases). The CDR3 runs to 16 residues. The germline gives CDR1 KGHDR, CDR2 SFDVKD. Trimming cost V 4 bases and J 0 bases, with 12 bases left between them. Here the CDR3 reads CATSEPDRSSYNEQFF. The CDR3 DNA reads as TGTGCCACCAGTGAGCCTGACAGGAGCTCCTACAATGAGCAGTTCTTC.

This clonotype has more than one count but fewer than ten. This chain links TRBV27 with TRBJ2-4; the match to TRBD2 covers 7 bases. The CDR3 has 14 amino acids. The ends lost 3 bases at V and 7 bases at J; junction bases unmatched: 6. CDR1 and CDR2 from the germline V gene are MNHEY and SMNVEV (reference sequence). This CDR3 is CASSLGGALNIQYF. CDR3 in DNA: TGTGCCAGCAGTTTGGGAGGGGCGCTTAACATTCAGTACTTC.

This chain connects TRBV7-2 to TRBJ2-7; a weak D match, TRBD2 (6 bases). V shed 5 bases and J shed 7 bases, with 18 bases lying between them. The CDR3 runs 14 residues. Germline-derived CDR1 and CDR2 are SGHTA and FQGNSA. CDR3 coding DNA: TGTGCCAGCAGCCCGGGACTTACCCTGAGGGAGCAGTACTTC. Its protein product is CASSPGLTLREQYF. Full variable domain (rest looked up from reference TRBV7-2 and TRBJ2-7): GAGVSQSPSNKVTEKGKDVELRCDPISGHTALYWYRQSLGQGLEFLIYFQGNSAPDKSGLPSDRFSAERTGGSVSTLTIQRTQQEDSAVYLCASSPGLTLREQYFGPGTRLTVT.

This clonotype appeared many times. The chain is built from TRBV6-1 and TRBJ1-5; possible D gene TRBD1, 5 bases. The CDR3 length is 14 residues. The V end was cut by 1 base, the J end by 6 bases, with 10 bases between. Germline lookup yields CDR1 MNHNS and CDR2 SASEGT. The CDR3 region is CASSEVTGPQPQHF. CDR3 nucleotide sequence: TGTGCCAGCAGTGAAGTCACAGGACCTCAGCCCCAGCATTTT.

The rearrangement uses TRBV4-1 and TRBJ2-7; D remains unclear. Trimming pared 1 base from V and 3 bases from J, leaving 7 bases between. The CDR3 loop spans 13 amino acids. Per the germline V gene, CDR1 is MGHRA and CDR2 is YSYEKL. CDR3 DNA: TGCGCCAGCAGCCAAGCCTTAATCTACGAGCAGTACTTC. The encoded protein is CASSQALIYEQYF.